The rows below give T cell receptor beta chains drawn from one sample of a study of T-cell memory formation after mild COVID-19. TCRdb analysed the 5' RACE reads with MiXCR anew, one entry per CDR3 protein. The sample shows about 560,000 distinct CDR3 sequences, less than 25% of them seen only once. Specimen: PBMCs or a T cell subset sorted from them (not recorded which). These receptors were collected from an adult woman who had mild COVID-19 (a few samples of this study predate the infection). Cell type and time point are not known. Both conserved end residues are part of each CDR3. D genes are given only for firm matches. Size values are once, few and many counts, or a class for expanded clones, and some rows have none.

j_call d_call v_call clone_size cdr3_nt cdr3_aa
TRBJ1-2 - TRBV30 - TGTGCCTGGAGTGCCCGGGCCCCTAACTATGGCTACACCTTC CAWSARAPNYGYTF
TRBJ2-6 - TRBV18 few TGTGCCAGCTCACCACCGTGGGACGTCTCTGGGGCCAACGTCCTGACTTTC CASSPPWDVSGANVLTF
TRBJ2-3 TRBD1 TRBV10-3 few TGTGCCATCAGTGAGCCCCCACAGGGGCAGGTTCGGAAGAGAAGCACAGATACGCAGTATTTT CAISEPPQGQVRKRSTDTQYF
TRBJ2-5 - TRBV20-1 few TGCAGTGCAGAGAGCGAAATCGGAGAGACCCAGTACTTC CSAESEIGETQYF
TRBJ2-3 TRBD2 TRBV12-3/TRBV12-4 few TGTGCCAGCAGTTTAATCGGGCTAGCGGGGACCTACACAGATACGCAGTATTTT CASSLIGLAGTYTDTQYF
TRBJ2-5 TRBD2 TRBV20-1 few TGCAGTGCTAGGAGAACTAGCGGGGGACCCCAAGAGACCCAGTACTTC CSARRTSGGPQETQYF
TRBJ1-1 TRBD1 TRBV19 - TGTGCCAGTACTCCGGACAGGACAGCTGAAGCTTTCTTT CASTPDRTAEAFF
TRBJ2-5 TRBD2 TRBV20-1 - TGCAGTGCTGATCCGGGTAGCGGGGGGGCAGGGGAGACCCAGTACTTC CSADPGSGGAGETQYF
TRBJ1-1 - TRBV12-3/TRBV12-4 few TGTGCCAGCACCGGGACCGAGAACACTGAAGCTTTCTTT CASTGTENTEAFF
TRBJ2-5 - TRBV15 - TGTGCCACCAGCAGAGTCCCCCGGGACTCACCCGAAGAGACCCAGTACTTC CATSRVPRDSPEETQYF
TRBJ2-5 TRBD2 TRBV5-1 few TGCGCCAGCAGCCCTCCTACCGGGACTAAAGAGACCCAGTACTTC CASSPPTGTKETQYF
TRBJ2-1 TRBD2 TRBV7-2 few TGTGCCAGCAGCTTACAGCGGGACGCTTACAATGAGCAGTTCTTC CASSLQRDAYNEQFF
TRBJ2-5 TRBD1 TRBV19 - TGTGCCAGTAGTAAACAGGGGGCTGAGGAGACCCAGTACTTC CASSKQGAEETQYF
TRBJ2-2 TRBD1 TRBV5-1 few TGCGCCAGCAGCTCCGGGACAGAGGGCGGGGAGCTGTTTTTT CASSSGTEGGELFF
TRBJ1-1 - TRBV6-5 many TGTGCCAGCGGATGGACGGCCGCCATGAACACTGAAGCTTTCTTT CASGWTAAMNTEAFF